The 30 T cell receptor beta chains given below trace back to one sample, sequenced in a study of blood T cell repertoires in COVID-19. TCRdb's copy holds only in-frame clones and misses some; the assay was immunoSEQ multiplex PCR. The repertoire has roughly 130,000 clones, 90% of them found once; the top ten carry 4% to 5%. The sample comprised peripheral blood. Every receptor here comes from a man aged 55 to 70 with COVID-19, enrolled during active disease.

This chain uses TRBV19 with TRBJ2-7, with TRBD1 identical over 10 bases. This CDR3 is 15 amino acids long. Germline lookup yields CDR1 LNHDA and CDR2 SQIVND (reference sequence). With 5 bases clipped from V and 2 bases from J, the junction kept 6 bases outside the gene matches. The CDR3 region has the DNA TGTGCCAGTAGTTCCAGGACAGGGGGAACCTACGAGCAGTACTTC. This encodes CASSSRTGGTYEQYF.

The chain recombines TRBV5-1 with TRBJ2-1; 9 bases are a match to TRBD1. This CDR3 is built from 15 residues. V trimming: 0 bases; J trimming: 5 bases; junction bases outside the gene matches: 3. Germline CDR1 is SGHRS and CDR2 is YFSETQ. Here the CDR3 DNA reads TGCGCCAGCAGCTTGGTACAGGGGGCTAACAATGAGCAGTTCTTC. This sequence encodes CASSLVQGANNEQFF.

The chain carries TRBV5-1 and TRBJ1-1; D gene uncertain. Trimming cost V 3 bases and J 1 base, with 10 bases left between them. CDR1 and CDR2 from the germline V gene are SGHRS and YFSETQ. This CDR3 has 14 amino acids. In DNA, the CDR3 is TGCGCCAGCAGCTCCCAGTCTAGGAACACTGAAGCTTTCTTT. Residues: CASSSQSRNTEAFF.

This clone has only one observation. The J gene is TRBJ2-7, the V gene TRBV11-2, with 9 positions matching TRBD2. The CDR3 covers 17 residues. V gave up 8 bases and J gave up 3 bases; unmatched junction bases: 17. Germline CDR1 is SGHAT and CDR2 is FQNNGV. Here the CDR3 DNA reads TGTGCCAGCTCACCCTTGTCAGCGGGAGGCCCAAACTACGAGCAGTACTTC. Residues: CASSPLSAGGPNYEQYF.

The rearrangement joins TRBV7-3 to TRBJ2-1, with TRBD2 matching 12 bases. J lost 5 bases, V lost 5 bases, and 7 bases had no gene match. This CDR3 is 16 amino acids long. The V gene's germline CDR1 is SGHTA and CDR2 FQGTGA. The CDR3: CASSPVGLAGHNEQFF. The CDR3 bases are TGTGCCAGCAGCCCCGTGGGACTAGCGGGTCACAATGAGCAGTTCTTC.

CDR3 region: CASSQEPDRVSGANVLTF. The DNA for the CDR3 is TGTGCCAGCAGCCAAGAGCCTGACCGGGTCTCTGGGGCCAACGTCCTGACTTTC. The V and J genes are TRBV4-2 and TRBJ2-6; D is uncertain. Per the germline V gene, CDR1 is LGHNA and CDR2 is YNFKEQ. The CDR3 has 18 residues. Trimming cost V 0 bases and J 0 bases, with 12 bases left between them.

This clone was recorded once. The CDR3 DNA sequence: TGTGCTAGTGGTTTGGTTACAGGGGGCTCAGATACGCAGTATTTT. Translated, it gives CASGLVTGGSDTQYF. V gene TRBV12-5 combines with J gene TRBJ2-3; 9 bases fit TRBD1. CDR3 size: 15 residues. Germline lookup yields CDR1 LGHNT and CDR2 FRNRAP. The ends lost 0 bases at V and 4 bases at J; junction bases unmatched: 2.

This clone has a single count. The rearrangement joins TRBV14 to TRBJ2-5; possible D gene TRBD2, 6 bases. The germline CDR1 and CDR2 sequences are SGHDN and FVKESK. This CDR3 is 16 amino acids long. V shed 4 bases and J shed 0 bases, with 15 bases lying between them. This chain's CDR3 is CASSRSGTLNQETQYF. CDR3 DNA: TGTGCCAGCAGCCGATCCGGGACTCTTAACCAAGAGACCCAGTACTTC.

The V gene is TRBV4-1, the J gene TRBJ2-2; a weak D match, TRBD2 (5 bases). This CDR3 is 15 amino acids long. CDR1 and CDR2 from the germline V gene are MGHRA and YSYEKL. The germline V and J ends were trimmed by 4 bases and 4 bases, with 13 bases remaining between them. The CDR3 coding sequence is TGCGCCAGCAGCCCTCGGGATCTGGGCACCGGGGAGCTGTTTTTT. Amino acids: CASSPRDLGTGELFF.

V gene TRBV6-5 combines with J gene TRBJ1-5, with 7 bases that match TRBD1. J was trimmed by 5 bases and V by 5 bases; bases with no gene match: 9. CDR1 and CDR2 (germline): MNHEY, SVGAGI. The CDR3 spans 15 residues. CDR3 nucleotides: TGTGCCAGCAGTCTACAGGGGAGCAGGGATCAGCCCCAGCATTTT. Amino acids: CASSLQGSRDQPQHF.

This chain links TRBV7-8 with TRBJ1-3; TRBD1 aligns across 7 bases. The germline V gene has CDR1 SGHVS and CDR2 FQNEAQ. V gave up 5 bases and J gave up 6 bases; unmatched junction bases: 10. This CDR3 region has 15 residues. This CDR3 reads CASSKLRDSLNTIYF. The CDR3 nucleotides are TGTGCCAGCAGCAAGCTCCGGGACAGTCTAAACACCATATATTTT.

This clone was found once. The chain couples TRBV28 to TRBJ1-1, with 7 positions matching TRBD1. Germline V lookup: CDR1 MDHEN, CDR2 SYDVKM. V lost 10 bases to trimming and J lost 4 bases; unmatched junction nucleotides: 12. The CDR3 contains 14 residues. CDR3 loop: CATHSTGRVTEAFF. The CDR3, as DNA: TGTGCCACCCATTCGACAGGGCGCGTCACTGAAGCTTTCTTT.

This clone was seen once. The gene calls are TRBV6-5 and TRBJ2-1; 7 bases agree with TRBD2. Germline values: CDR1 MNHEY, CDR2 SVGAGI. V shed 10 bases, J shed 9 bases, and the junction held 12 bases outside the gene matches. The CDR3 contains 13 residues. The CDR3 spells CATRREGLVEQFF. Written as DNA, the CDR3 is TGTGCCACAAGGAGGGAGGGCCTGGTTGAGCAGTTCTTC.

Details on this clone: An end of the junction does not agree with germline; a read error may underlie this. The J gene is TRBJ2-5, the V gene TRBV5-1; 10 nucleotides match TRBD2. The CDR3 covers 16 residues. Germline CDR1 is SGHRS and CDR2 is YFSETQ. CDR3 region: CASSLTGTSVQGTQYF. The CDR3 DNA reads as TGCGCCAGCAGCTTAACCGGGACTAGCGTTCAAGGGACCCAGTACTTC.

V usage is TRBV7-9 and J usage is TRBJ2-1; TRBD1 matches at 10 bases. V was pared by 4 bases and J by 8 bases, with 8 bases of the junction left unmatched. Germline assignment: CDR1 SEHNR and CDR2 FQNEAQ (reference sequence). The CDR3 loop spans 15 amino acids. For the CDR3, the DNA is TGTGCCAGCAGCTACTCTGACAGGGGGCGGCATGAGCAGTTCTTC. Protein: CASSYSDRGRHEQFF.

The genes are TRBV5-4 and TRBJ1-5; 8 nucleotides match TRBD1. The CDR3 contains 13 residues. V shed 10 bases and J 5 bases; nucleotides not matched to a gene: 8. Per the germline V gene, CDR1 is SGHNT and CDR2 is YYREEE (reference sequence). CDR3 DNA sequence: TGTGCCTTGTCCAGGGGGCAGGATCAGCCCCAGCATTTT. Translation gives CALSRGQDQPQHF. Together with reference TRBV5-4 and TRBJ1-5, the CDR3 gives the full variable domain: ETGVTQSPTHLIKTRGQQVTLRCSSQSGHNTVSWYQQALGQGPQFIFQYYREEENGRGNFPPRFSGLQFPNYSSELNVNALELDDSALYLCALSRGQDQPQHFGDGTRLSIL.

The chain employs TRBV5-1 and TRBJ2-7; 11 bases match TRBD1. The J segment lost 3 bases and the V segment lost 4 bases, leaving 3 bases of the junction unmatched. There are 14 residues in the CDR3. The germline gives CDR1 SGHRS, CDR2 YFSETQ. The CDR3 nucleotides read TGCGCCAGCAGCCCGGGACAGGGGGTCTACGAGCAGTACTTC. Its translation: CASSPGQGVYEQYF.

The rearrangement joins TRBV3-1 (or the pseudogene TRBV3-2) to TRBJ1-2; D not resolved. Germline V CDR1 and CDR2: LGHDT, YNNKEL (reference sequence). Trimming removed 2 bases at V and 2 bases at J, with 6 bases between. The CDR3 is made up of 13 amino acids. The CDR3 sequence: CASSQSLNYGYTF. The CDR3 nucleotides read TGTGCCAGCAGCCAATCCTTAAACTATGGCTACACCTTC.

V gene TRBV12-5 combines with J gene TRBJ1-6; weak D call: TRBD1 (6 bases). This CDR3 comprises 14 residues. CDR1 LGHNT and CDR2 FRNRAP come from the germline V gene. The V end was cut by 7 bases, the J end by 11 bases, with 18 bases between. DNA for the CDR3: TGTGCTAGTGCAACTCAAGGGGGAAATACACCCCTCCACTTT. This gives the protein CASATQGGNTPLHF.

The J gene is TRBJ2-1, the V gene TRBV11-1, with 10 bases lining up with TRBD2. Germline V gene lookup returns CDR1 SGHAT and CDR2 FQDESV (reference sequence). J lost 8 bases, V lost 5 bases, and 9 bases had no gene match. This CDR3 is 15 amino acids long. CDR3 protein: CASSNQREGLYEQFF. The CDR3 coding sequence is TGTGCCAGCAGCAACCAGCGGGAGGGCCTCTATGAGCAGTTCTTC.

This clone was recorded a few times. The chain is built from TRBV5-1 and TRBJ2-7, with D perhaps matching TRBD1 (5 bases). Germline V gene lookup returns CDR1 SGHRS and CDR2 YFSETQ. The CDR3 length is 14 residues. Trimming left V 3 bases short and J 0 bases short, with 10 bases between. CDR3 coding DNA: TGCGCCAGCAGCTCTCAGGGTAGCTCCTACGAGCAGTACTTC. Translating it yields CASSSQGSSYEQYF.

J is TRBJ2-1 and V is TRBV27, with a tentative D call TRBD2 (5 bases). V dropped 3 bases and J dropped 5 bases, with 20 bases sitting between them. The CDR3 extends over 17 amino acids. Germline V gene data show CDR1 as MNHEY and CDR2 as SMNVEV (reference sequence). The CDR3 reads CASSFQLRVEGHNEQFF. In DNA form, the CDR3 reads TGTGCCAGCAGTTTTCAATTGAGGGTAGAAGGTCACAATGAGCAGTTCTTC.

The chain uses TRBV30 and TRBJ1-5; 9 positions agree with TRBD1. The CDR3 runs 15 residues. V lost 4 bases, J lost 2 bases, and 6 bases stayed unmatched. CDR1 GTSNPN and CDR2 SVGIG come from the germline V gene (reference sequence). The CDR3 sequence: CAWTGDREGNQPQHF. The CDR3 DNA is TGTGCCTGGACTGGGGACAGGGAGGGCAATCAGCCCCAGCATTTT.

The chain employs TRBV3-1 (or the pseudogene TRBV3-2) and TRBJ2-7; TRBD1 matches 8 bases. V lost 7 bases, J lost 1 base, and 6 bases stayed unmatched. There are 14 residues in the CDR3. CDR1 is LGHDT, CDR2 YNNKEL, per germline (reference sequence). Written as DNA, the CDR3 is TGTGCCAGCAAGAGGGGACAGGCTTCCTACGAGCAGTACTTC. Translated: CASKRGQASYEQYF.

The chain is built from TRBV2 and TRBJ2-3, with 9 bases identical to TRBD2. V shed 5 bases, J shed 9 bases, and the junction held 6 bases outside the gene matches. Germline V gene data show CDR1 as SNHLY and CDR2 as FYNNEI. The CDR3 is 13 residues long. The CDR3 region is CASSSSGDGTQYF. The CDR3, as DNA: TGTGCCAGCAGTTCTAGCGGGGATGGCACGCAGTATTTT.

The chain joins TRBV6-5 to TRBJ1-5; 7 bases align to TRBD1. The V and J ends lost 6 bases and 1 base, in that order; junction bases with no gene match: 3. The CDR3 is made up of 14 amino acids. The germline gives CDR1 MNHEY, CDR2 SVGAGI. The CDR3 is CASSVDRSNQPQHF. For the CDR3, the DNA is TGTGCCAGCAGCGTGGACAGGAGCAATCAGCCCCAGCATTTT.

The chain uses TRBV5-1 and TRBJ2-1, with D uncertain. This CDR3 spans 13 amino acids. The germline gives CDR1 SGHRS, CDR2 YFSETQ. The V and J ends lost 2 bases and 4 bases respectively, with 7 bases between them. CDR3 in amino acids: CASSLTSYNEQFF. Written as DNA, the CDR3 is TGCGCCAGCAGCTTAACCAGTTACAATGAGCAGTTCTTC.

The rearrangement links TRBV19 to TRBJ1-1; D is unclear. Germline V CDR1 and CDR2: LNHDA, SQIVND (reference sequence). The CDR3 is 13 residues long. V gave up 9 bases and J gave up 3 bases, with 14 bases separating them. CDR3 residues: CASRTGGDTEAFF. CDR3 nucleotides: TGTGCCAGCAGGACTGGTGGAGACACTGAAGCTTTCTTT.

V is TRBV18 and J is TRBJ2-3; 11 bases match TRBD2. Germline assignment: CDR1 KGHSH and CDR2 LQKENI. This CDR3 region has 16 residues. The V gene end was trimmed by 3 bases and the J gene end by 2 bases; junction bases not matched to a gene: 4. DNA for the CDR3: TGTGCCAGCTCACCCGGGACTAGCGGAACCACAGATACGCAGTATTTT. This codes for CASSPGTSGTTDTQYF.

The chain couples TRBV2 to TRBJ2-1; 11 positions agree with TRBD2. Germline V CDR1 and CDR2: SNHLY, FYNNEI. Losses at the gene ends were 6 bases for V and 15 bases for J; bases not matched to a gene: 16. CDR3 size: 15 residues. CDR3 residues: CASRTGTSGGQAAFF. DNA of the CDR3: TGTGCCAGCAGGACCGGGACTAGCGGAGGCCAGGCCGCGTTCTTC. Full variable domain (missing parts from reference TRBV2 and TRBJ2-1): EPEVTQTPSHQVTQMGQEVILRCVPISNHLYFYWYRQILGQKVEFLVSFYNNEISEKSEIFDDQFSVERPDGSNFTLKIRSTKLEDSAMYFCASRTGTSGGQAAFFGPGTRLTVL.